This T cell receptor beta chain was sequenced in a study of blood T cell repertoires in COVID-19. About the research overall: Material from acute and convalescent COVID-19 was sourced from the United States, Italy and Spain. The cDNA or gDNA used as material had been derived from T cells, B-cell-depleted T cells, or PBMCs.

This CDR3 has 15 residues. Germline loops: CDR1 SEHNR, CDR2 FQNEAQ (reference sequence). V was clipped by 2 bases and J by 0 bases, with 11 bases between them. In the source study's methods: Amplified reference gene primers provided the basis for estimating nucleated cell counts. Clones were read by immunoSEQ multiplex PCR, and TCRdb kept only the in-frame ones, dropping some. That table supplies the V and J calls and clone size; D and trimming were determined from the DNA. The profile shows about 94,000 clones, 80% to 85% of them singletons. Sequenced sample: peripheral blood. The sequence came from a man in his 60s with acute or convalescent COVID-19. The chain carries TRBV7-9 and TRBJ2-7; possibly TRBD2 for D (6 bases). The CDR3 here is CASSLYDGSSYEQYF. CDR3 sequence (DNA): TGTGCCAGCAGCTTATACGACGGGAGCTCCTACGAGCAGTACTTC.